A selection of T cell receptor beta chains follows, all from one sample in a study of CD4 T cells in relation to SARS-CoV-2 and coronaviruses. TCRdb keeps only in-frame clones here, not all; method: immunoSEQ multiplex PCR. This table holds under 25,000 clones, 77% found once. These receptors have no known antigen. Sequences were obtained from CD4+ T cells from PBMCs, cultured in vitro. These receptors came from a human donor in good health. The CDR3 runs from the conserved cysteine through the conserved F or W. The order of the fields is clone size, J gene, V gene, D gene, CDR3 protein, CDR3 DNA. D genes are given only for firm matches. Only some rows state a clone size, as once, few, many or a class for expanded clones.

- | TRBJ1-1 | TRBV30 | - | CAWNRDGGVRAFF | TGTGCCTGGAATCGGGACGGTGGGGTCAGAGCTTTCTTT
- | TRBJ2-7 | TRBV5-8 | - | CASSFSTGTLTYEQYF | TGTGCCAGCAGCTTCTCTACCGGGACACTGACCTACGAGCAGTACTTC
- | TRBJ1-6 | TRBV25-1 | - | CASSETSGEYYNSPLHF | TGTGCCAGCAGTGAGACGTCAGGGGAATACTATAATTCACCCCTCCACTTT
- | TRBJ2-7 | TRBV5-1 | TRBD2 | CATALDSGSYEQYF | TGCGCCACCGCCTTAGATAGCGGGAGTTATGAGCAGTACTTC
- | TRBJ1-1 | TRBV6-5 | - | CASSSRGSEAFF | TGTGCCAGCAGTTCTAGGGGATCTGAAGCTTTCTTT
- | TRBJ1-1 | TRBV30 | TRBD1 | CAWGKDRRTEAFF | TGTGCCTGGGGAAAGGACAGGAGGACTGAAGCTTTCTTT
- | TRBJ1-2 | TRBV6-5 | - | CATYGVGHGYTF | TGTGCCACCTACGGAGTCGGCCATGGCTACACCTTC
- | TRBJ1-3 | TRBV27 | - | CASSLSGLDSGNTIYF | TGTGCCAGCAGTTTATCCGGCCTGGACTCTGGAAACACCATATATTTT
- | TRBJ2-7 | TRBV28 | - | CASSPGTWGSYEQYF | TGTGCCAGCAGTCCAGGGACTTGGGGATCCTACGAGCAGTACTTC
- | TRBJ1-2 | TRBV6-1 | TRBD1 | CASSELGRGDGYTF | TGTGCCAGCAGTGAACTAGGCAGGGGGGACGGCTACACCTTC
- | TRBJ2-7 | TRBV19 | - | CASSASSSYEQYF | TGTGCCAGTAGTGCCAGCAGCTCCTACGAGCAGTACTTC
- | TRBJ1-1 | TRBV5-1 | - | CASSLPPENTEAFF | TGCGCCAGCAGCTTGCCGCCAGAAAACACTGAAGCTTTCTTT
- | TRBJ2-7 | TRBV5-5 | TRBD1 | CASSQTGNSYEQYF | TGTGCCAGCAGCCAGACAGGGAACTCCTACGAGCAGTACTTC
- | TRBJ1-2 | TRBV10-3 | - | CAIGGTGTNYGYTF | TGTGCCATCGGGGGGACGGGCACTAACTATGGCTACACCTTC
- | TRBJ2-7 | TRBV19 | - | CASSISPGRVKQYF | TGTGCCAGTAGTATCTCCCCTGGCAGGGTCAAGCAGTACTTC
- | TRBJ2-7 | TRBV21-1 | - | CASGRELAGVAYEQYF | TGTGCCAGCGGGCGTGAGCTAGCGGGAGTGGCCTACGAGCAGTACTTC
- | TRBJ2-2 | TRBV7-6 | TRBD2 | CASSLGASGRANTGELFF | TGTGCCAGCAGCTTAGGGGCTAGCGGGAGGGCGAACACCGGGGAGCTGTTTTTT
once | TRBJ2-2 | TRBV10-3 | - | CAIRLTSTGELFF | TGTGCCATCAGACTAACAAGCACCGGGGAGCTGTTTTTT
- | TRBJ2-1 | TRBV27 | TRBD2 | CASSLAGTSGYNEQFF | TGTGCCAGCAGTTTAGCGGGGACTAGCGGCTACAATGAGCAGTTCTTC
few | TRBJ2-7 | TRBV7-9 | - | CASSPTVADEQYF | TGTGCCAGCAGCCCTACCGTAGCCGACGAGCAGTACTTC
- | TRBJ2-1 | TRBV2 | - | CASSGKGGVSNEQFF | TGTGCCAGCAGTGGTAAGGGGGGGGTTTCGAATGAGCAGTTCTTC
- | TRBJ2-7 | TRBV10-3 | - | CAISVRLPSYEQYF | TGTGCCATCAGTGTACGGCTCCCCTCCTACGAGCAGTACTTC
- | TRBJ2-2 | TRBV12-3/TRBV12-4 | - | CASSLPELGELFF | TGTGCCAGCAGTTTACCAGAGCTAGGGGAGCTGTTTTTT
once | TRBJ2-7 | TRBV19 | - | CASSIEVTYEQYF | TGTGCCAGTAGTATTGAAGTAACCTACGAGCAGTACTTC
once | TRBJ2-3 | TRBV6-6 | TRBD2 | CASMIGLADRTDTQYF | TGTGCCAGCATGATAGGACTAGCGGATCGCACAGATACGCAGTATTTT
few | TRBJ2-2 | TRBV2 | TRBD2 | CASSELAIRNTGELFF | TGTGCCAGCAGCGAACTAGCGATCAGGAACACCGGGGAGCTGTTTTTT
- | TRBJ2-3 | TRBV3-1/TRBV3-2 | TRBD2 | CASSQDTGLAGAGTDTQYF | TGTGCCAGCAGCCAAGATACCGGACTAGCGGGAGCAGGTACAGATACGCAGTATTTT
- | TRBJ2-3 | TRBV4-2 | - | CASSRTRAGTSTDTQYF | TGTGCCAGCAGCCGAACAAGGGCGGGAACTAGCACAGATACGCAGTATTTT
- | TRBJ2-3 | TRBV10-2 | TRBD2 | CASSELRLAGKNTDTQYF | TGCGCCAGCAGTGAGTTGCGACTAGCGGGGAAGAACACAGATACGCAGTATTTT
once | TRBJ2-7 | TRBV5-1 | TRBD1 | CASSWGQGGSLEQYF | TGCGCCAGCAGCTGGGGACAGGGCGGTTCTCTCGAGCAGTACTTC